A single sample gave rise to the 4 T cell receptor beta chains below, sequenced in a study of T cells in Graves' hyperthyroidism and ophthalmopathy. Amplified regions were TCR beta CDR3 sequences from RNA transcripts. HTBI primers drove first-round RT-PCR of the TCR CDR3. TCRdb re-analysed the multiplex PCR reads in MiXCR, keeping a single row per CDR3 protein. Of approximately 560,000 distinct CDR3 sequences listed, approximately 44% are singletons. Sequenced input: peripheral blood or thyroid tissue (not recorded which). Receptors were obtained from a young woman with Graves' hyperthyroidism.

Worth noting for this clonotype: Just one base apart from a much larger clone, this may be a read error. In nucleotides, the CDR3 is TGCAGCGCTTTCCCAGGGTTGGGCACTGAAGCTTTCTTT. Translation gives CSAFPGLGTEAFF. The V gene is TRBV29-1, the J gene TRBJ1-1, with D maybe TRBD1 (5 bases). The germline CDR1 and CDR2 sequences are SQVTM and ANQGSEA. The CDR3 spans 13 residues. Trimming took 7 bases from V and 4 from J, leaving 16 bases between them.

This clonotype came up a few times. J is TRBJ1-2 and V is TRBV7-8; D is possibly TRBD1 (6 bases). The CDR3 spans 15 residues. Germline V gene data show CDR1 as SGHVS and CDR2 as FQNEAQ. V shed 1 base and J shed 3 bases, with 12 bases lying between them. This chain's CDR3 is CASSLGVQGDYGYTF. Here the CDR3 DNA reads TGTGCCAGCAGCTTAGGGGTACAGGGAGACTATGGCTACACCTTC.

A remark on this clonotype: One end of the junction does not line up with germline, which may come from a read error. The chain uses TRBV20-1 and TRBJ2-5; D may match TRBD1 or TRBD2 (6 bases each). Germline values: CDR1 DFQATT, CDR2 SNEGSKA (reference sequence). The CDR3 length is 16 residues. In nucleotides, the CDR3 is TGCAGTGCTCCCCGGAGGGACACGGGAAATCAAGGGACCCAGTACTTC. Its protein product is CSAPRRDTGNQGTQYF.

This clonotype was seen only a few times. The gene calls are TRBV20-1 and TRBJ2-7; D is uncertain. Germline V CDR1 and CDR2: DFQATT, SNEGSKA (reference sequence). The length of the CDR3 is 15 residues. V lost 0 bases, J lost 0 bases, and 12 bases lay in between. CDR3 DNA sequence: TGCAGTGCTAGAGATTCGGCGGCAAGCTCCTACGAGCAGTACTTC. Protein: CSARDSAASSYEQYF.